The T cell receptor beta chain under discussion was sequenced for a study of human T cells and chemical hapten exposure. Study outcomes and limitations: TCRs at high frequency, those above 1 in 1000, did not change with DPC sensitization.

Documented time point: patch test 1, 2 weeks after DPC sensitization. Treatment defined: therapeutic diphenylcyclopropenone sensitization with weekly scalp DPC. Each CDR3 protein gets one entry after TCRdb re-called the RACE reads with MiXCR. The sample has 75,000 to 90,000 distinct CDR3 sequences; approximately 10% are singletons. Concerning this clonotype itself: What it recognizes is unknown.

This CDR3 has 14 residues. Trimming left V 2 bases short and J 7 bases short, with 12 bases between. Germline CDR1 and CDR2: LGHDT and YNNKEL (reference sequence). The chain combines TRBV3-1 with TRBJ1-5, with D unclear. The material was whole blood, obtained in connection with sensitization to the hapten diphenylcyclopropenone (DPC). This sequence originates from a woman aged 55 to 70 with alopecia areata. Some clones in this sample may be carry-over from other donors' samples. This CDR3 is CASSQLRSLQPQHF. The CDR3 DNA reads TGTGCCAGCAGCCAACTCAGGTCTCTCCAGCCCCAGCATTTT.